The entry below describes one T cell receptor (beta chain). Its antigen remains unidentified. The data belong to a study of T cell responses to AZD1222 COVID-19 vaccine. Study conclusions and caveats: It should be noted that donors were predominantly white British and more often female, and clonal diversity was possibly underestimated. All repertoire sampling was performed exclusively after the peak T cell response.

Germline lookup yields CDR1 LNHDA and CDR2 SQIVND (reference sequence). The J segment lost 1 base and the V segment lost 5 bases, leaving 4 bases of the junction unmatched. CDR3 size: 15 residues. The table came from immunoSEQ multiplex PCR; TCRdb's copy has only in-frame clones and leaves some out. The sample consists of roughly 97,000 clones, 89% of them appearing once. Source: peripheral blood, taken on day 0 of AZD1222 vaccination. The sequence derives from an adult in good health. This sequence joins TRBV19 and TRBJ1-5, with TRBD1 identical over 8 bases. This CDR3 is CASSSGGESNQPQHF. Written as DNA, the CDR3 is TGTGCCAGTAGTTCAGGGGGCGAAAGCAATCAGCCCCAGCATTTT.